Here is one T cell receptor (beta chain) with its context. The antigen is undetermined. The V gene end was trimmed by 0 bases and the J gene end by 0 bases; junction bases not matched to a gene: 9. Germline CDR1 LGHNA, CDR2 YNFKEQ. This CDR3 has 19 residues. TCRdb redid the calling of the 5' RACE reads with MiXCR, one entry per CDR3 protein. The profile shows 1.5 million or so distinct CDR3 sequences, 25% to 35% of them singletons. The data belong to a study of identical twins. General study findings and limits: Models predicted too little out-of-frame TCR alpha sharing in monozygotic twins. Potential partial confounding of zero-insertion analyses by invariant MAIT and iNKT cells was noted. Beta out-of-frame sequences showed weaker excess twin sharing.

This TCR was sampled from a newborn girl in good health. The chain carries TRBV4-2 and TRBJ2-1; 9 nucleotides align to TRBD2. Sequenced sample: cord blood. CDR3: CASSQEELAGSYSYNEQFF. The CDR3 coding sequence is TGTGCCAGCAGCCAAGAGGAACTAGCGGGCTCCTACTCCTACAATGAGCAGTTCTTC.